This T cell receptor beta chain was captured by sequencing in a study of blood T cell repertoires in COVID-19. Sequenced by immunoSEQ multiplex PCR; TCRdb stores in-frame clones only, minus some. The sample yields approximately 70,000 clones, more than 70% seen once. Input material: peripheral blood. The sequence came from a woman in her 70s with acute or convalescent COVID-19.

CDR3 DNA sequence: TGTGCCATCAGTGAGTCGGCAGTGAATCAGCCCCAGCATTTT. It encodes CAISESAVNQPQHF. V is TRBV10-3 and J is TRBJ1-5, with D hard to call. V shed 0 bases and J shed 4 bases, with 7 bases lying between them. Per germline, CDR1 ENHRY and CDR2 SYGVKD. The CDR3 consists of 14 residues.